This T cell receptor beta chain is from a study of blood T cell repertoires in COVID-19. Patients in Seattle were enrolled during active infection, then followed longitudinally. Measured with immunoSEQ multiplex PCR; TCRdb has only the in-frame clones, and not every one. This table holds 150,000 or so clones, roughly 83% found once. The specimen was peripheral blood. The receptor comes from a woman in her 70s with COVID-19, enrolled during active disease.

CDR3 loop: CASSSRGYEQYF. The CDR3 DNA reads as TGTGCCAGCAGCTCCAGGGGGTACGAGCAGTACTTC. V gene TRBV7-9 combines with J gene TRBJ2-7, with TRBD1 identical over 7 bases. This CDR3 comprises 12 residues. After removal of 4 bases from V and 4 bases from J, the junction contained 1 base not matched to a gene. The germline V gene encodes CDR1 SEHNR and CDR2 FQNEAQ (reference sequence). The full variable domain, completed using reference TRBV7-9 and TRBJ2-7, is DTGVSQNPRHKITKRGQNVTFRCDPISEHNRLYWYRQTLGQGPEFLTYFQNEAQLEKSRLLSDRFSAERPKGSFSTLEIQRTEQGDSAMYLCASSSRGYEQYFGPGTRLTVT.